The entry that follows covers one TCR beta chain sequence. The antigen is undetermined. The V and J ends lost 5 bases and 5 bases, in that order; junction bases with no gene match: 6. From germline, CDR1 is LNHDA and CDR2 SQIVND (reference sequence). CDR3 length: 13 residues. Method: immunoSEQ multiplex PCR; TCRdb's copy keeps in-frame clones and lacks some. The sample records about 12,000 clones, 65% to 85% being singletons. This entry belongs to a study of tumor-infiltrating lymphocytes in localized non-small cell lung cancer. Notes on the study in general: TCRbeta sequencing showed higher T cell infiltration in tumors than uninvolved lung. Not all patients were TCR sequenced, owing to tissue quantity. T-cell fraction did not differ between immunotypes IM1 and IM2.

The specimen was uninvolved lung tissue not adjacent to the tumor. This clonotype was obtained from a human donor with non-small cell lung cancer. The chain uses TRBV19 and TRBJ2-7; 7 bases agree with TRBD1. CDR3 bases: TGTGCCAGTAGTCGAGGGACAGCCAACGAGCAGTACTTC. Translating it yields CASSRGTANEQYF.